The entry below gives a single T cell receptor (beta chain) sequence along with its context. Its specificity is unknown. The data belong to a study of T cell responses to AZD1222 COVID-19 vaccine. The data were produced by immunoSEQ multiplex PCR, yet TCRdb's version contains in-frame clones alone and is incomplete. The table records roughly 150,000 clones, around 94% of them present only once. Germline V gene lookup returns CDR1 MDHEN and CDR2 SYDVKM. CDR3 length equals 13 residues. V shed 5 bases, J shed 4 bases, and the junction held 1 base outside the gene matches. Study-level findings and limits: Receipt of two AZD1222 doses was followed by a rise in Spike-specific TCR breadth and depth.

This sequence joins TRBV28 and TRBJ1-1, with TRBD1 matching 10 bases. This receptor was identified in an adult who received the AZD1222 COVID-19 vaccine. The sequencing used peripheral blood, collected 28 days after the second AZD1222 dose. CDR3 bases: TGTGCCAGCAGTGGGACAGGGGTCACTGAAGCTTTCTTT. Translated: CASSGTGVTEAFF.